Given below is one T cell receptor beta chain in context. The sample is drawn from a study of blood T cell repertoires in COVID-19. CDR1 KGHDR and CDR2 SFDVKD come from the germline V gene. The length of the CDR3 is 16 residues. V trimming: 4 bases; J trimming: 7 bases; junction bases outside the gene matches: 8. Generated by immunoSEQ multiplex PCR, the TCRdb table keeps only in-frame clones and is missing some. The sample has 320,000 or so clones; around 86% are singletons. Sequencing was done on a sample of PBMCs or T cells enriched from blood (not recorded which). This sequence originates from a man aged 60 to 69 who had recovered from COVID-19. V and J are TRBV24-1 and TRBJ2-1; TRBD1 agrees at 11 bases. CDR3 coding DNA: TGTGCCACCAGTGACAGAACCGGGACAGGGGGGAATGAGCAGTTCTTC. This codes for CATSDRTGTGGNEQFF.